This TCR beta chain is from a study of chemoradiotherapy in HPV16-positive cancers. Sequenced by immunoSEQ multiplex PCR; TCRdb stores in-frame clones only, minus some. The repertoire holds about 27,000 clones, with more than 85% as singletons. The CDR3 consists of 15 residues. J gave up 9 bases and V 3 bases, and 6 bases lay outside the gene matches. Per the germline V gene, CDR1 is KGHSH and CDR2 is LQKENI. Notes on this clone: The antigen is unknown.

The study, taken as a whole, reports: Candidate HPV-specific clones and E7-related TCR motifs grew in tumor during treatment.

V is TRBV18 and J is TRBJ2-7; TRBD2 matches at 15 bases. The TCR sequence derives from a human donor with HPV-associated anogenital cancer. The specimen was blood, collected from a patient who underwent chemoradiotherapy. The CDR3 protein is CASSPGLAGGPVQYF. In DNA, the CDR3 is TGTGCCAGCTCACCCGGACTAGCGGGAGGGCCAGTGCAGTACTTC.